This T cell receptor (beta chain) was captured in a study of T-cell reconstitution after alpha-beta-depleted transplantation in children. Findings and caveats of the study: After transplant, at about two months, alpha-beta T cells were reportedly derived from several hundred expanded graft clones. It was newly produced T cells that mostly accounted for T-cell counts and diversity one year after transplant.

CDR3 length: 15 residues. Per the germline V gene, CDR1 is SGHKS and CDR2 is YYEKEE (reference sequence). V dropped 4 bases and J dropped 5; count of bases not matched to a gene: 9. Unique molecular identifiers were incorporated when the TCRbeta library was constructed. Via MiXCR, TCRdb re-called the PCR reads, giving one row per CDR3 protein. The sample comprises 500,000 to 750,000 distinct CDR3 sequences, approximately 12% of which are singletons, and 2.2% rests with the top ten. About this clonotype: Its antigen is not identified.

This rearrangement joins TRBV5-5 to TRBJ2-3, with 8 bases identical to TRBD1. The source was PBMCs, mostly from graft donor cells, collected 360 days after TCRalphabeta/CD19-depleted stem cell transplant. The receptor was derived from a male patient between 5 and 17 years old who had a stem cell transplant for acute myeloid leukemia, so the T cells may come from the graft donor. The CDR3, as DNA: TGTGCCAGCAGCCGGACAGGGTCCAAGGAAGATACGCAGTATTTT. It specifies CASSRTGSKEDTQYF.